The clone carrying this T cell receptor (beta chain) was detected a few times. Germline values: CDR1 LGHNA, CDR2 YSLEER. The length of the CDR3 is 17 residues. V lost 1 base to trimming and J lost 15 bases; unmatched junction nucleotides: 15. Measured with immunoSEQ multiplex PCR; TCRdb has only the in-frame clones, and not every one. Altogether roughly 120,000 clones are present, 85% to 90% being singletons, with the ten largest covering around 8%. The data were obtained in a study of blood T cell repertoires in COVID-19. Whole-study context: Sources were T cells, B-cell-depleted T cells, or PBMCs; the material itself was cDNA or gDNA.

Sequences were obtained from peripheral blood. The chain recombines TRBV4-3 with TRBJ2-1, with TRBD2 identical over 13 bases. The sequence came from a man in his sixties or seventies who had recovered from COVID-19. The CDR3 sequence: CASSQGELAGGPGMPFF. The DNA of the CDR3 is TGCGCCAGCAGCCAAGGCGAACTAGCGGGAGGGCCGGGGATGCCGTTCTTC.